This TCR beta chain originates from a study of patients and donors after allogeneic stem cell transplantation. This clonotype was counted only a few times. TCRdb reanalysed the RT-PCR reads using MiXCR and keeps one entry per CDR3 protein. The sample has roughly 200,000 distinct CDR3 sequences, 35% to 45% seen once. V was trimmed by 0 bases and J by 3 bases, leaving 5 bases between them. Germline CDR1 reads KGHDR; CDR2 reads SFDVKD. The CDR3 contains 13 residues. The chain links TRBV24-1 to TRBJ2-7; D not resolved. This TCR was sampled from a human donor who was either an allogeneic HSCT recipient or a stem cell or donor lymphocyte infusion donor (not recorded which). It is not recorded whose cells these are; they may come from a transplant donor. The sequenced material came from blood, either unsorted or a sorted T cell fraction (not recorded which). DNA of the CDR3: TGTGCCACCAGTGATTTGGACGGCTACGAGCAGTACTTC. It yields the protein CATSDLDGYEQYF.